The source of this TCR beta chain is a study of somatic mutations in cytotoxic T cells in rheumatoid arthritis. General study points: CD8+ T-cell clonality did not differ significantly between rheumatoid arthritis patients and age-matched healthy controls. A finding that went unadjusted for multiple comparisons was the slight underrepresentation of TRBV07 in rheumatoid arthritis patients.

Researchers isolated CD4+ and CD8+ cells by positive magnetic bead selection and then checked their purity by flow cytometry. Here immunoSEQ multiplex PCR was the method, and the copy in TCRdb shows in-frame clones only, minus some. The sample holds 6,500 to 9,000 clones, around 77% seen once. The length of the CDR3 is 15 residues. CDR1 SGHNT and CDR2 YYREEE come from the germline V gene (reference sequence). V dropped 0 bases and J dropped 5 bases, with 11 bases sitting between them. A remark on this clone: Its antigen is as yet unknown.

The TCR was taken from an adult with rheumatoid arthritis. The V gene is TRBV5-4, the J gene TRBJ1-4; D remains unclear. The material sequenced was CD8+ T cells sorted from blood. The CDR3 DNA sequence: TGTGCCAGCAGCTTGGATGTAGGGCGAAATGAAAAACTGTTTTTT. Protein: CASSLDVGRNEKLFF.